A single sample gave rise to the 28 T cell receptor beta chains below, sequenced in a study of T cell responses to AZD1222 COVID-19 vaccine. Sequencing used immunoSEQ multiplex PCR; TCRdb keeps in-frame clones, though not all of them. There are fewer than 120,000 clones in the sample; roughly four fifths occur only once, and 4.6% lies in the top ten. The sample here was peripheral blood, taken on day 0 of AZD1222 vaccination. The receptors here all came from an adult in good health.

The chain carries TRBV28 and TRBJ1-1; D is unresolved. The CDR3 loop spans 12 amino acids. Trimming left V 2 bases short and J 10 bases short, with 11 bases between. From germline, CDR1 is MDHEN and CDR2 SYDVKM. CDR3 region: CASSLTGGLAFF. The CDR3 DNA follows: TGTGCCAGCAGTTTAACGGGCGGGTTAGCTTTCTTT.

V is TRBV7-2 and J is TRBJ2-2; 8 bases are shared with TRBD2. V shed 5 bases and J 4 bases; nucleotides not matched to a gene: 9. Germline CDR1 reads SGHTA; CDR2 reads FQGNSA. The CDR3 is 16 residues long. CDR3 protein: CASSLVAGRVTGELFF. The CDR3 DNA reads as TGTGCCAGCAGCCTAGTAGCGGGAAGGGTCACCGGGGAGCTGTTTTTT. Full variable domain (missing parts from reference TRBV7-2 and TRBJ2-2): GAGVSQSPSNKVTEKGKDVELRCDPISGHTALYWYRQSLGQGLEFLIYFQGNSAPDKSGLPSDRFSAERTGGSVSTLTIQRTQQEDSAVYLCASSLVAGRVTGELFFGEGSRLTVL.

This clone was counted once. The chain is built from TRBV7-3 and TRBJ1-1; weak D call: TRBD1 (5 bases). The CDR3 length is 16 residues. The germline CDR1 and CDR2 sequences are SGHTA and FQGTGA. With 0 bases removed from V and 11 bases from J, the gap between germline ends came to 22 bases. The CDR3 is CASSLTPTTGGSEAFF. The DNA for the CDR3 is TGTGCCAGCAGCTTAACCCCCACAACAGGAGGCTCCGAGGCTTTCTTT.

The CDR3 is CASSSRTRGYTF. In nucleotides, the CDR3 is TGTGCCAGCAGTTCCCGGACGAGGGGCTACACCTTC. The V and J genes are TRBV6-5 and TRBJ1-2, with no clear D. The CDR3 has 12 amino acids. V lost 4 bases, J lost 8 bases, and 11 bases lay in between. Germline lookup yields CDR1 MNHEY and CDR2 SVGAGI.

In the case of this clone: A much larger clone lies one base from this, so it may be a read error. The chain uses TRBV12-3 or TRBV12-4 and TRBJ2-1; TRBD2 might be the D (5 bases). V dropped 6 bases and J dropped 4 bases, with 7 bases sitting between them. The CDR3 runs to 12 residues. CDR3 residues: CASRRGYNEQFF. Here the CDR3 DNA reads TGTGCCAGCAGACGAGGGTACAATGAGCAGTTCTTC.

The J gene is TRBJ1-5, the V gene TRBV3-1 (or the pseudogene TRBV3-2); TRBD1 might be the D (6 bases). Trimming removed 1 base at V and 3 bases at J, with 25 bases between. This CDR3 spans 20 amino acids. Germline V gene data show CDR1 as LGHDT and CDR2 as YNNKEL (reference sequence). The CDR3 DNA is TGTGCCAGCAGCCAAGTATCCGGGAGTGGGGGCAGGGAGAACAATCAGCCCCAGCATTTT. This encodes CASSQVSGSGGRENNQPQHF.

The CDR3 coding sequence is TGTGCCACCAGCAGAGATCAACGTGGCTCACCCCTCCACTTT. As protein: CATSRDQRGSPLHF. The chain has TRBV15 and TRBJ1-6; D call uncertain. The CDR3 length is 14 residues. Per germline, CDR1 LNHNV and CDR2 YYDKDF (reference sequence). Trimming removed 0 bases from V and 10 bases from J, with 10 bases in between. The whole variable domain, filled in from reference TRBV15 and TRBJ1-6, reads DAMVIQNPRYQVTQFGKPVTLSCSQTLNHNVMYWYQQKSSQAPKLLFHYYDKDFNNEADTPDNFQSRRPNTSFCFLDIRSPGLGDTAMYLCATSRDQRGSPLHFGNGTRLTVT.

V and J are TRBV6-5 and TRBJ1-1; D is unclear. Trimming took 5 bases from V and 3 from J, leaving 10 bases between them. From germline, CDR1 is MNHEY and CDR2 SVGAGI. This CDR3 is 13 amino acids long. CDR3 DNA: TGTGCCAGCAGTCCCGGGAGCTACACTGAAGCTTTCTTT. Translating gives CASSPGSYTEAFF.

The chain uses TRBV7-2 and TRBJ2-1, with TRBD2 identical over 11 bases. Germline CDR1 reads SGHTA; CDR2 reads FQGNSA. This CDR3 has 14 amino acids. J gave up 10 bases and V 5 bases, and 7 bases lay outside the gene matches. The DNA for the CDR3 is TGTGCCAGCAGCACACTAGCGGGAGTAAACGAGCAGTTCTTC. It encodes CASSTLAGVNEQFF.

The rearrangement joins TRBV28 to TRBJ1-6, with no clear D. The length of the CDR3 is 13 residues. CDR1 and CDR2 (germline): MDHEN, SYDVKM. V dropped 5 bases and J dropped 7 bases, with 9 bases sitting between them. The CDR3 DNA reads TGTGCCAGCAGTCAAGTCAGGAATTCACCCCTCCACTTT. Protein: CASSQVRNSPLHF.

The J gene is TRBJ2-5, the V gene TRBV2; D possibly corresponds to TRBD2 (6 bases). This CDR3 spans 15 amino acids. CDR1 and CDR2 from the germline V gene are SNHLY and FYNNEI. V lost 6 bases and J 4 bases, leaving 18 bases between the germline ends. The CDR3 loop reads CASRGSGTRLETQYF. In DNA form, the CDR3 reads TGTGCCAGCAGGGGTAGCGGAACTCGGTTAGAGACCCAGTACTTC.

The genes are TRBV28 and TRBJ1-2, with no clear D. V was cut by 1 base and J by 4 bases, with 7 bases left in between. In germline, CDR1 is MDHEN, CDR2 SYDVKM. The CDR3 totals 13 residues. In nucleotides, the CDR3 is TGTGCCAGCAGTTTATTAGGGTCCTATGGCTACACCTTC. Translated: CASSLLGSYGYTF.

In its sample, this clone was seen once. The gene calls are TRBV6-2 or TRBV6-3 and TRBJ1-1; 7 positions agree with TRBD1. Per germline, CDR1 MNHEY and CDR2 SVGEGT. Unmatched junction bases numbered 18, after V lost 5 bases and J lost 0 bases. This CDR3 is 19 amino acids long. The DNA for the CDR3 is TGTGCCAGCAGTGACCTTACCGCATGGCCAGGGACAGTGAACACTGAAGCTTTCTTT. Its translation is CASSDLTAWPGTVNTEAFF.

The chain recombines TRBV7-8 with TRBJ1-1, with D possibly being TRBD1 (5 bases). Germline V lookup: CDR1 SGHVS, CDR2 FQNEAQ. This CDR3 region has 14 residues. V lost 1 base, J lost 5 bases, and 11 bases lay in between. The CDR3 here is CASSLEIGGTEAFF. CDR3 DNA sequence: TGTGCCAGCAGCTTAGAAATTGGGGGGACTGAAGCTTTCTTT.

This clone has more than one count but fewer than ten. This chain connects TRBV2 to TRBJ1-1; D is possibly TRBD1 (6 bases). The V gene's germline CDR1 is SNHLY and CDR2 FYNNEI. The CDR3 totals 11 residues. V lost 6 bases to trimming and J lost 9 bases, with 11 bases between them. CDR3 nucleotide sequence: TGTGCCAGCAGGACCGGGACACAAGCTTTCTTT. It encodes CASRTGTQAFF.

This clone was picked up one time. V and J are TRBV9 and TRBJ2-7; TRBD2 aligns across 7 bases. V was clipped by 0 bases and J by 3 bases; unmatched bases: 6. The CDR3 totals 15 residues. CDR1 and CDR2 (germline): SGDLS, YYNGEE. In DNA form, the CDR3 reads TGTGCCAGCAGCGTAGATAACGGGGGGAGCTACGAGCAGTACTTC. Amino acids: CASSVDNGGSYEQYF.

V and J are TRBV2 and TRBJ2-7, with 7 bases identical to TRBD2. Germline V gene data show CDR1 as SNHLY and CDR2 as FYNNEI. The CDR3 length is 14 residues. V lost 4 bases and J lost 3; bases outside the gene matches: 6. The CDR3 sequence: CASSVEAGNYEQYF. Here the CDR3 DNA reads TGTGCCAGCAGTGTCGAAGCGGGGAACTACGAGCAGTACTTC.

The chain employs TRBV18 and TRBJ2-3; no definite D call. The germline CDR1 and CDR2 sequences are KGHSH and LQKENI. This CDR3 is built from 13 residues. V lost 2 bases and J lost 6, with 9 bases in between. CDR3 protein: CASSPTGLDTQYF. The CDR3 DNA sequence: TGTGCCAGCTCACCAACTGGTTTGGATACGCAGTATTTT.

V and J are TRBV28 and TRBJ2-7; D possibly uses TRBD1 or TRBD2 (5 bases each). Germline V CDR1 and CDR2: MDHEN, SYDVKM. This CDR3 region has 14 residues. Trimming removed 7 bases from V and 7 bases from J, with 20 bases in between. CDR3 sequence (DNA): TGTGCCAGCACCCAACCTCGGGGCAGAAGGGAGCAGTACTTC. It encodes CASTQPRGRREQYF.

V and J are TRBV30 and TRBJ1-5; TRBD1 aligns across 7 bases. Germline V gene data show CDR1 as GTSNPN and CDR2 as SVGIG (reference sequence). This CDR3 contains 13 residues. In DNA, the CDR3 is TGTGCTCAAAGCCCAGGGGGGAATCAGCCCCAGCATTTT. Its translation is CAQSPGGNQPQHF.

The V call is TRBV29-1, the J call TRBJ1-2; D is ambiguous. This CDR3 has 12 residues. CDR1 is SQVTM and CDR2 is ANQGSEA in the germline V gene. Trimming pared 0 bases from V and 4 bases from J, leaving 6 bases between. CDR3 protein: CSVEEHGYGYTF. The CDR3 coding sequence is TGCAGCGTTGAAGAACACGGCTATGGCTACACCTTC.

J is TRBJ2-7 and V is TRBV9; D remains ambiguous. V was clipped by 0 bases and J by 7 bases, with 17 bases between them. In germline, CDR1 is SGDLS, CDR2 YYNGEE. The CDR3 runs 15 residues. For the CDR3, the DNA is TGTGCCAGCAGCGTAGATGGCGTTGGTTCGGATGAGCAGTACTTC. Protein product: CASSVDGVGSDEQYF.

This clone was recorded only once. This chain links TRBV12-5 with TRBJ2-7; 7 nucleotides match TRBD1. The V gene end was trimmed by 5 bases and the J gene end by 10 bases; junction bases not matched to a gene: 5. The CDR3 length is 11 residues. Germline V gives CDR1 LGHNT, CDR2 FRNRAP. The CDR3 loop is CASGTRDRQYF. The CDR3 nucleotides read TGTGCTAGTGGTACAAGGGACAGACAGTACTTC.

This rearrangement joins TRBV6-5 to TRBJ1-6, with a weak D call TRBD1 (6 bases). The germline V gene encodes CDR1 MNHEY and CDR2 SVGAGI. Trimming removed 4 bases at V and 9 bases at J, with 13 bases between. CDR3 length equals 14 residues. The CDR3 loop reads CASSFGRGSSPLHF. Here the CDR3 DNA reads TGTGCCAGCAGTTTCGGCAGGGGTAGTTCACCCCTCCACTTT.

V gene TRBV3-1 (or the pseudogene TRBV3-2) combines with J gene TRBJ2-1, with D perhaps matching TRBD2 (5 bases). Germline V lookup: CDR1 LGHDT, CDR2 YNNKEL (reference sequence). Trimming shortened V by 0 bases and J by 11 bases, and 14 bases separated the two germline ends. The CDR3 runs to 14 residues. The DNA of the CDR3 is TGTGCCAGCAGCCAAGATTTGGGAGTTGGAAAGCAGTTCTTC. Its protein product is CASSQDLGVGKQFF.

This chain joins TRBV4-3 and TRBJ1-1; D is undetermined. V was trimmed by 1 base and J by 2 bases, leaving 5 bases between them. The CDR3 sequence is 13 residues long. The germline V gene has CDR1 LGHNA and CDR2 YSLEER. This CDR3 is CASSQGVNTEAFF. The CDR3 nucleotides are TGCGCCAGCAGCCAAGGGGTAAACACTGAAGCTTTCTTT.

The V and J genes are TRBV19 and TRBJ2-6; no definite D call. Trimming pared 4 bases from V and 0 bases from J, leaving 10 bases between. This CDR3 region has 16 residues. Germline CDR1 is LNHDA and CDR2 is SQIVND (reference sequence). CDR3 DNA sequence: TGTGCCAGTAGTACTCCCCGGCGCTCTGGGGCCAACGTCCTGACTTTC. Protein product: CASSTPRRSGANVLTF.

CDR3 nucleotide sequence: TGCGCCAGCAGCCAGTATTATAACAAGGGAACTGAAGCTTTCTTT. This gives the protein CASSQYYNKGTEAFF. The chain links TRBV4-3 to TRBJ1-1, with D unresolved. V lost 3 bases to trimming and J lost 5 bases, with 16 bases between them. Per the germline V gene, CDR1 is LGHNA and CDR2 is YSLEER. The CDR3 has 15 residues.